This TCR beta chain was captured by sequencing in a study of response to subunit inactivated influenza vaccine. Broader study findings: There was a suggestion from the authors that each seasonal influenza vaccination recruits few new T cells.

TCRdb ran MiXCR on the RT-PCR reads and lists one entry per CDR3 protein. The profile shows 500,000 to 650,000 distinct CDR3 sequences, about 7.6% of them singletons. A remark on this clonotype: As yet, its antigen is unknown.

Germline CDR1 reads SGHAT; CDR2 reads FQDESV (reference sequence). This CDR3 has 11 residues. Trimming left V 3 bases short and J 9 bases short, with 9 bases between. Source: PBMCs from blood, taken about 24 months after vaccination. The TCR sequence derives from a man between 45 and 75 years old who received an inactivated influenza vaccine. The chain links TRBV11-1 to TRBJ2-7; D remains unclear. The CDR3 loop reads CASSFGPSQYF. CDR3 sequence (DNA): TGTGCCAGCAGCTTTGGGCCGTCGCAGTACTTC.